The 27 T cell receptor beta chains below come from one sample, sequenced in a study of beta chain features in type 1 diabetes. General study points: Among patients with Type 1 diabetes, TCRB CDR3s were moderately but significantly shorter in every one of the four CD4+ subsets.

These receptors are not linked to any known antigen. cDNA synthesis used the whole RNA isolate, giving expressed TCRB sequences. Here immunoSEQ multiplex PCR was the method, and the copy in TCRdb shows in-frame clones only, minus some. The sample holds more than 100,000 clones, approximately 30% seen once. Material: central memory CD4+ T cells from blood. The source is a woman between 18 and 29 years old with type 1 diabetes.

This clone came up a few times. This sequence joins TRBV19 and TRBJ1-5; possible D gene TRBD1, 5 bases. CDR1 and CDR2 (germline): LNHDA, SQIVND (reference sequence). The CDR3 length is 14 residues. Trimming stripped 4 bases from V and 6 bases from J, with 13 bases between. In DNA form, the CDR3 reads TGTGCCAGTAGTAGGGGGGGAGAACTTCAGCCCCAGCATTTT. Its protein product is CASSRGGELQPQHF.

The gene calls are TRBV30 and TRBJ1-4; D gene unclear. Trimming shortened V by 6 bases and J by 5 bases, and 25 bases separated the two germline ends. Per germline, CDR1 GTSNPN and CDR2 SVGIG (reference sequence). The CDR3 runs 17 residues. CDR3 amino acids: CACDAWSLLVDNEKLFF. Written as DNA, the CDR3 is TGTGCCTGTGACGCATGGAGTCTCCTAGTCGACAATGAAAAACTGTTTTTT.

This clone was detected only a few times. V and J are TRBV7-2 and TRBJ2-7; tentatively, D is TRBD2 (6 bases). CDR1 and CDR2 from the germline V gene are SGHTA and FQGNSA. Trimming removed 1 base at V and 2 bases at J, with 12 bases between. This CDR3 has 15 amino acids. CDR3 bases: TGTGCCAGCAGCTTAGATGGGACTGAAACCTACGAGCAGTACTTC. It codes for CASSLDGTETYEQYF. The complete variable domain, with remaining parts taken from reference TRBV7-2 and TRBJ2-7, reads GAGVSQSPSNKVTEKGKDVELRCDPISGHTALYWYRQSLGQGLEFLIYFQGNSAPDKSGLPSDRFSAERTGGSVSTLTIQRTQQEDSAVYLCASSLDGTETYEQYFGPGTRLTVT.

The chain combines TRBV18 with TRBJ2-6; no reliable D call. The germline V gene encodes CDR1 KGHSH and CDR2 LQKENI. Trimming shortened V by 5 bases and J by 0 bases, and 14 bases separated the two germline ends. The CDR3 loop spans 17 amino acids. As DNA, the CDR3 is TGTGCCAGCTCAATCTTCGAGGAATTCTCTGGGGCCAACGTCCTGACTTTC. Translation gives CASSIFEEFSGANVLTF.

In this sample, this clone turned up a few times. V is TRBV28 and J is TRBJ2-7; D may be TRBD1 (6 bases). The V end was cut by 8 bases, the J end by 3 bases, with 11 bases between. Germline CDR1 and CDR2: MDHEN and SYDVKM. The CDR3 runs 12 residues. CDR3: CASSTGLYEQYF. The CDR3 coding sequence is TGTGCCAGCTCCACAGGGCTCTACGAGCAGTACTTC.

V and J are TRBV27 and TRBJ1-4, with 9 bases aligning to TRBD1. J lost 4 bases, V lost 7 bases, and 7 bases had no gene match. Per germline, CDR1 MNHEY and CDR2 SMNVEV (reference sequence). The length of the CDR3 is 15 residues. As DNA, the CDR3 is TGTGCCAGCAAAGGACAGGGGAGTGATAATGAAAAACTGTTTTTT. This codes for CASKGQGSDNEKLFF. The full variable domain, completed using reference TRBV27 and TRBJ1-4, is EAQVTQNPRYLITVTGKKLTVTCSQNMNHEYMSWYRQDPGLGLRQIYYSMNVEVTDKGDVPEGYKVSRKEKRNFPLILESPSPNQTSLYFCASKGQGSDNEKLFFGSGTQLSVL.

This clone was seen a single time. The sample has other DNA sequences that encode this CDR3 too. The CDR3 loop is CASSYGPNYGYTF. DNA for the CDR3: TGTGCCAGCAGTTACGGGCCGAACTATGGCTACACCTTC. V gene TRBV6-5 combines with J gene TRBJ1-2; D ambiguous. There are 13 residues in the CDR3. CDR1 is MNHEY, CDR2 SVGAGI, per germline. Trimming left V 2 bases short and J 2 bases short, with 6 bases between.

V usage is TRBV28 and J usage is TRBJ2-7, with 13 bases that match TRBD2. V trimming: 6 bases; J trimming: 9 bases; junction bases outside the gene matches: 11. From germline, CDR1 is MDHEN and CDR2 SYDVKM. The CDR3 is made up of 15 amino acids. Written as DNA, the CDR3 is TGTGCCAGCAGGCCAGGACTAGCGGGAGAGTTGGGGCAGTACGTC. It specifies CASRPGLAGELGQYV.

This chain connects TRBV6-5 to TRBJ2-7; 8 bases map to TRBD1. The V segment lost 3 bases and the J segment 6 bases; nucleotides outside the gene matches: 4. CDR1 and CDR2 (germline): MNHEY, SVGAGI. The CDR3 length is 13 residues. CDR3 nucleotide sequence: TGTGCCAGCAGTTATTACACAGGGGGCGAGCAGTACGTC. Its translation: CASSYYTGGEQYV.

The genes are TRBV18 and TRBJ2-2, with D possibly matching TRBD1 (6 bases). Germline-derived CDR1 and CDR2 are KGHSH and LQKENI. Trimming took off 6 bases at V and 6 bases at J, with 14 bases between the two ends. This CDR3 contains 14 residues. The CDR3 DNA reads TGTGCCAGCTCCCCTAGGGACACGGCCGGGGAGCTGTTTTTT. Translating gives CASSPRDTAGELFF.

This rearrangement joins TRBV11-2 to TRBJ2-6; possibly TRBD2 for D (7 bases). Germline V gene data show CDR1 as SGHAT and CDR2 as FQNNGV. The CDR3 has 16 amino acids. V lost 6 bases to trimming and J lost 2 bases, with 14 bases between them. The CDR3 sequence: CASRPPGGAGANVLTF. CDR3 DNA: TGTGCCAGCAGGCCCCCGGGGGGCGCTGGGGCCAACGTCCTGACTTTC.

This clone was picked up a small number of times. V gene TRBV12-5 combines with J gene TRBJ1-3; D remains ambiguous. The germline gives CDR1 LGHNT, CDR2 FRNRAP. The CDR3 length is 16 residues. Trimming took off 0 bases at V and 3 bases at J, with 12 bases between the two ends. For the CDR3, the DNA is TGTGCTAGTGGTTTGGTTGGCATCGGAGGTGGAAACACCATATATTTT. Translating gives CASGLVGIGGGNTIYF.

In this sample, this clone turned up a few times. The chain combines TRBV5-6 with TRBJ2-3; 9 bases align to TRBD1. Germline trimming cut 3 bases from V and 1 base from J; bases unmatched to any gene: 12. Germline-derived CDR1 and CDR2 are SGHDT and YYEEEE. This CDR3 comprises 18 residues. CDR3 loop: CASSSTTGGDSRTDTQYF. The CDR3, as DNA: TGTGCCAGCAGCTCCACTACAGGGGGCGATAGCCGCACAGATACGCAGTATTTT.

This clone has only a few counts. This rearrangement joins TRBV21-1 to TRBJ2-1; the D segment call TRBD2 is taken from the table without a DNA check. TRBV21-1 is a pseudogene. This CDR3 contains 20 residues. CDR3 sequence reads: CASSRKGTSGRALLLPEQFF. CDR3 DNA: TGTGCCAGCAGCCGGAAGGGGACTAGCGGGAGGGCCCTATTACTCCCTGAGCAGTTCTTC.

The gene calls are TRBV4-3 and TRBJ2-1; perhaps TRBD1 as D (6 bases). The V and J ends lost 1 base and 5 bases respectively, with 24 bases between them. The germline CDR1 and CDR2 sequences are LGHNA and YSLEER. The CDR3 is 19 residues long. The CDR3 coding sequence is TGCGCCAGCAGCCAAGTAGGGCAGGGGCTTGGGTTGCCTCACAATGAGCAGTTCTTC. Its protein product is CASSQVGQGLGLPHNEQFF.

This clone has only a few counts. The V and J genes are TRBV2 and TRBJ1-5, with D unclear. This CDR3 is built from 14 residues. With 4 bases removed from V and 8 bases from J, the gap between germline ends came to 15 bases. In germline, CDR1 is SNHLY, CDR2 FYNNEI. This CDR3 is CASSGPPPGKPQHF. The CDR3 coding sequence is TGTGCCAGCAGTGGACCGCCTCCGGGGAAGCCCCAGCATTTT.

CDR3 coding DNA: TGTGCCAGCAGCGCAGGGTTCACAGATACGCAGTATTTT. Its protein product is CASSAGFTDTQYF. The chain combines TRBV9 with TRBJ2-3; possibly TRBD1 for D (5 bases). V lost 3 bases and J lost 2, with 7 bases in between. This CDR3 region has 13 residues. Germline CDR1 reads SGDLS; CDR2 reads YYNGEE. Together with reference TRBV9 and TRBJ2-3, the CDR3 gives the full variable domain: DSGVTQTPKHLITATGQRVTLRCSPRSGDLSVYWYQQSLDQGLQFLIQYYNGEERAKGNILERFSAQQFPDLHSELNLSSLELGDSALYFCASSAGFTDTQYFGPGTRLTVL.

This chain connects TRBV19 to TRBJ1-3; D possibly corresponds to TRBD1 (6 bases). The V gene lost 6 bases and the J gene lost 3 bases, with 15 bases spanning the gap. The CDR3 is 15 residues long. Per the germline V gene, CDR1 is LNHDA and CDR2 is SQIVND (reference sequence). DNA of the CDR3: TGTGCCAGTAGCATGCGGGGGGCAGATGGAAACACCATATATTTT. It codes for CASSMRGADGNTIYF.

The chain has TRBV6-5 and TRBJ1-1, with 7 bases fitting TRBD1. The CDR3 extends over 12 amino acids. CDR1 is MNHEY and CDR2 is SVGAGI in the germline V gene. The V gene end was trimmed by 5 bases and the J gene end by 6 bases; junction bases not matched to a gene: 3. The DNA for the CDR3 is TGTGCCAGCAGTCGACAGGGAGCTGAAGCTTTCTTT. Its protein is CASSRQGAEAFF.

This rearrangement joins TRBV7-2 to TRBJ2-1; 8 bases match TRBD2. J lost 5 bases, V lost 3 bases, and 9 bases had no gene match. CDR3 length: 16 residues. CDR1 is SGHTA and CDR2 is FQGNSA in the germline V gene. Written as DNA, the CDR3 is TGTGCCAGCAGCTTCGTTAGCGGGACTGCAGACAATGAGCAGTTCTTC. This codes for CASSFVSGTADNEQFF.

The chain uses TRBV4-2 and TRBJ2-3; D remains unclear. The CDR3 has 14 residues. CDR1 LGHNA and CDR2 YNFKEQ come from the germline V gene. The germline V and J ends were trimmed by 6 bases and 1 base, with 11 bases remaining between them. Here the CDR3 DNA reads TGTGCCAGCAGTATGGAGATCCGCACAGATACGCAGTATTTT. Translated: CASSMEIRTDTQYF.

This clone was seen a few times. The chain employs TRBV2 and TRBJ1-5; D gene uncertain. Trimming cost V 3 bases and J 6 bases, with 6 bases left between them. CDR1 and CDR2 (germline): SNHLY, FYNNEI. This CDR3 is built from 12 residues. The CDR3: CASSDSLQPQHF. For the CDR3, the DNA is TGTGCCAGCAGTGACAGTCTTCAGCCCCAGCATTTT.

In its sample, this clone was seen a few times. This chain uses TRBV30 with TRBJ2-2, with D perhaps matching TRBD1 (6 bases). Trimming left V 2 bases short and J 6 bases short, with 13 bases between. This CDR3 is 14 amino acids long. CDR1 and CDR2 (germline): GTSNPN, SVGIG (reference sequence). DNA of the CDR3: TGTGCCTGGAGTAAACAGGGATTTGCCGGGGAGCTGTTTTTT. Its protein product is CAWSKQGFAGELFF.

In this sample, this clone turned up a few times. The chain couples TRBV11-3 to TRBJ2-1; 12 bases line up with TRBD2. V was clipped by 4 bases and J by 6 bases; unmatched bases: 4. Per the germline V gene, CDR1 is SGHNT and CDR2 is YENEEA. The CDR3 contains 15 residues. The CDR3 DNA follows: TGTGCCAGCAGCTCCGGACTAGCGGGGACCAATGAGCAGTTCTTC. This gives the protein CASSSGLAGTNEQFF.

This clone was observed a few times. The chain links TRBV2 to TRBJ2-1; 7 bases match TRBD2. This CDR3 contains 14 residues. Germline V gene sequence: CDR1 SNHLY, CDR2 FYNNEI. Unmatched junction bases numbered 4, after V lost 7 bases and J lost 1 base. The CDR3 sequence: CASNGGSSYNEQFF. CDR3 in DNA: TGTGCCAGCAACGGCGGGAGTTCCTACAATGAGCAGTTCTTC. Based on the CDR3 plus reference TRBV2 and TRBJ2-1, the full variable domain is EPEVTQTPSHQVTQMGQEVILRCVPISNHLYFYWYRQILGQKVEFLVSFYNNEISEKSEIFDDQFSVERPDGSNFTLKIRSTKLEDSAMYFCASNGGSSYNEQFFGPGTRLTVL.

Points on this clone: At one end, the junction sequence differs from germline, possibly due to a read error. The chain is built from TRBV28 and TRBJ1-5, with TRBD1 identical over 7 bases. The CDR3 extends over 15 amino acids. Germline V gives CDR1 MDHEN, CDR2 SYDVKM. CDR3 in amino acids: CASSRFRDSTSALDF. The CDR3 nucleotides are TGTGCCAGCAGCCGGTTCCGGGACAGCACGAGCGCCCTGGATTTT. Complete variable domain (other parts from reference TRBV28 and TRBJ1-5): DVKVTQSSRYLVKRTGEKVFLECVQDMDHENMFWYRQDPGLGLRLIYFSYDVKMKEKGDIPEGYSVSREKKERFSLILESASTNQTSMYLCASSRFRDSTSALDFGDGTRLSIL.

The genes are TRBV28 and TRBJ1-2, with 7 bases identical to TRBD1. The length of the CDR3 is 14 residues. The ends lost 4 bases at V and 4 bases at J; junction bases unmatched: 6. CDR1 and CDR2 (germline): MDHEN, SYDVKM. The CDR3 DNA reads TGTGCCAGCAGTTCCCCCGGGACAGCCTATGGCTACACCTTC. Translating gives CASSSPGTAYGYTF.